The 31 T cell receptor beta chains reported below all come from one sample, sequenced in a study of T-cell memory formation after mild COVID-19. Each CDR3 protein is one row after TCRdb ran MiXCR on the 5' RACE reads. Altogether under 85,000 distinct CDR3 sequences are present, more than 11% being singletons, with the ten largest covering 25% to 35%. Sequencing was performed on PBMCs or a T cell subset sorted from them (not recorded which). Receptors originate from an adult woman who had mild COVID-19 (a few samples of this study predate the infection). Cell type and time point are not known.

In its sample, this clonotype was seen a few times. The chain combines TRBV20-1 with TRBJ2-1; 12 nucleotides match TRBD2. Germline-derived CDR1 and CDR2 are DFQATT and SNEGSKA (reference sequence). CDR3 size: 15 residues. The trim removed 3 bases at V and 8 bases at J, leaving 8 bases unmatched. The CDR3 sequence: CSARELAGGTYEQFF. The CDR3 coding sequence is TGCAGTGCTAGGGAACTAGCGGGAGGTACCTATGAGCAGTTCTTC.

This clonotype was seen more than once but under ten times. This sequence joins TRBV6-2 or TRBV6-3 and TRBJ2-3, with TRBD2 matching over 10 bases. The CDR3 has 15 residues. From germline, CDR1 is MNHEY and CDR2 SVGEGT. V lost 6 bases and J lost 5; bases outside the gene matches: 8. As DNA, the CDR3 is TGTGCCAGCAGAGCCGTGCGACTAGCGGGAGATACGCAGTATTTT. Translating gives CASRAVRLAGDTQYF.

This clonotype has only a few counts. The rearrangement joins TRBV20-1 to TRBJ2-7; the D is unclear. V was clipped by 1 base and J by 0 bases, with 7 bases between them. Germline V CDR1 and CDR2: DFQATT, SNEGSKA (reference sequence). This CDR3 is 13 amino acids long. This CDR3 reads CSARGQNSYEQYF. The CDR3 DNA reads TGCAGTGCTAGAGGTCAGAACTCCTACGAGCAGTACTTC.

This clonotype was observed a single time. The rearrangement links TRBV27 to TRBJ1-2; maybe TRBD1 (6 bases). This CDR3 has 13 amino acids. Germline CDR1 reads MNHEY; CDR2 reads SMNVEV (reference sequence). V was trimmed by 4 bases and J by 8 bases, leaving 14 bases between them. This chain's CDR3 is CASSYTGGAGYTF. In DNA form, the CDR3 reads TGTGCCAGCAGTTATACCGGGGGCGCCGGCTACACCTTC.

This chain links TRBV7-6 with TRBJ2-1; D may be TRBD2 (6 bases). V lost 5 bases, J lost 0 bases, and 11 bases lay in between. The CDR3 sequence is 15 residues long. CDR1 is SGHVS, CDR2 FNYEAQ, per germline. The CDR3 nucleotides read TGTGCCAGCAGCCCGACTAGGGCCTCCTACAATGAGCAGTTCTTC. It yields the protein CASSPTRASYNEQFF.

The V and J genes are TRBV29-1 and TRBJ2-7, with a possible D match to TRBD1 (5 bases). The V end was cut by 1 base, the J end by 1 base, with 8 bases between. Germline loops: CDR1 SQVTM, CDR2 ANQGSEA. This CDR3 has 13 amino acids. CDR3 nucleotide sequence: TGCAGCGTTGAAGGGGGCAGATCCTACGAGCAGTACTTC. Translation gives CSVEGGRSYEQYF.

This clonotype has more than one count but fewer than ten. This chain joins TRBV6-5 and TRBJ1-1; D possibly corresponds to TRBD1 (6 bases). Trimming cost V 6 bases and J 0 bases, with 20 bases left between them. Germline CDR1 reads MNHEY; CDR2 reads SVGAGI. This CDR3 spans 17 amino acids. CDR3 in DNA: TGTGCCAGCAGCCGTCCCCCGGGGCAGGGGATGAACACTGAAGCTTTCTTT. It translates to CASSRPPGQGMNTEAFF.

The CDR3 loop reads CASSLGRMAYEQYF. CDR3 coding DNA: TGTGCCAGCAGCTTAGGCCGGATGGCTTACGAGCAGTACTTC. The chain couples TRBV13 to TRBJ2-7; D call uncertain. The V gene's germline CDR1 is PRHDT and CDR2 FYEKMQ (reference sequence). The CDR3 consists of 14 residues. V lost 0 bases to trimming and J lost 4 bases, with 10 bases between them.

V is TRBV4-3 and J is TRBJ1-2; the match to TRBD1 covers 8 bases. The CDR3 is 16 residues long. V shed 2 bases, J shed 8 bases, and the junction held 13 bases outside the gene matches. Germline-derived CDR1 and CDR2 are LGHNA and YSLEER. CDR3 in amino acids: CASSQYSGGASRGYTF. CDR3 sequence (DNA): TGCGCCAGCAGCCAATACTCAGGGGGCGCGTCTCGGGGCTACACCTTC.

This clonotype was detected a few times. The V gene is TRBV4-2, the J gene TRBJ1-5; 8 bases map to TRBD1. The V gene's germline CDR1 is LGHNA and CDR2 YNFKEQ. V lost 3 bases to trimming and J lost 2 bases; unmatched junction nucleotides: 6. CDR3 length: 16 residues. The CDR3 loop is CASSHTTTGGNQPQHF. The CDR3 bases are TGTGCCAGCAGCCATACAACGACAGGGGGCAATCAGCCCCAGCATTTT.

This clonotype has just a few counts. The rearrangement uses TRBV10-3 and TRBJ2-7; no clear D. There are 15 residues in the CDR3. Germline V lookup: CDR1 ENHRY, CDR2 SYGVKD. V dropped 1 base and J dropped 1 base, with 11 bases sitting between them. The CDR3 DNA is TGTGCCATCAGTGAGTTATCGGCTGCATCCTACGAGCAGTACTTC. The encoded protein is CAISELSAASYEQYF.

The rearrangement uses TRBV9 and TRBJ2-5; either TRBD1 or TRBD2 may fit D (5 bases each). The germline gives CDR1 SGDLS, CDR2 YYNGEE. This CDR3 comprises 13 residues. Trimming shortened V by 5 bases and J by 0 bases, and 8 bases separated the two germline ends. The CDR3 reads CASSEGNQETQYF. The CDR3 coding sequence is TGTGCCAGCAGTGAGGGGAACCAAGAGACCCAGTACTTC.

Only a few counts were recorded for this clonotype. V usage is TRBV7-9 and J usage is TRBJ2-1; maybe TRBD1 (5 bases). The CDR3 totals 15 residues. Trimming took 5 bases from V and 7 from J, leaving 18 bases between them. Germline CDR1 and CDR2: SEHNR and FQNEAQ (reference sequence). Written as DNA, the CDR3 is TGTGCCAGCAGCACCGGCTCGGACATTTATAATGAGCAGTTCTTC. Protein: CASSTGSDIYNEQFF.

The rearrangement uses TRBV5-6 and TRBJ1-5; maybe TRBD1 (5 bases). V shed 3 bases and J shed 0 bases, with 22 bases lying between them. This CDR3 comprises 19 residues. CDR1 and CDR2 from the germline V gene are SGHDT and YYEEEE. The CDR3 protein is CASSSKIPGTLYSNQPQHF. CDR3 DNA sequence: TGTGCCAGCAGCTCTAAAATCCCAGGGACCCTCTATAGCAATCAGCCCCAGCATTTT.

This clonotype was recorded at least ten times. The V call is TRBV6-1, the J call TRBJ2-7; D unclear. Germline CDR1 and CDR2: MNHNS and SASEGT. Trimming removed 1 base at V and 2 bases at J, with 6 bases between. The CDR3 has 13 residues. CDR3 protein: CASSEEETYEQYF. The CDR3 DNA reads as TGTGCCAGCAGTGAAGAGGAAACCTACGAGCAGTACTTC.

V usage is TRBV24-1 and J usage is TRBJ2-1; no definite D call. The CDR3 has 16 residues. Trimming cost V 4 bases and J 8 bases, with 20 bases left between them. The germline gives CDR1 KGHDR, CDR2 SFDVKD. The CDR3 DNA reads as TGTGCCACCAGTGACCCGCGTTTGGTGAGAGGAGATGAGCAGTTCTTC. It is translated as CATSDPRLVRGDEQFF.

This clonotype was recorded a few times. The V and J genes are TRBV5-6 and TRBJ2-1; D gene uncertain. The V gene's germline CDR1 is SGHDT and CDR2 YYEEEE. CDR3 length equals 14 residues. Trimming cost V 0 bases and J 0 bases, with 4 bases left between them. In nucleotides, the CDR3 is TGTGCCAGCAGCTTGGGGAACTCCTACAATGAGCAGTTCTTC. Its translation: CASSLGNSYNEQFF. Full variable domain (outside the CDR3, taken from reference TRBV5-6 and TRBJ2-1): DAGVTQSPTHLIKTRGQQVTLRCSPKSGHDTVSWYQQALGQGPQFIFQYYEEEERQRGNFPDRFSGHQFPNYSSELNVNALLLGDSALYLCASSLGNSYNEQFFGPGTRLTVL.

This clonotype has a handful of counts. V usage is TRBV5-1 and J usage is TRBJ2-1; D is possibly TRBD1 or TRBD2 (5 bases each). CDR1 and CDR2 (germline): SGHRS, YFSETQ. The CDR3 sequence is 14 residues long. V was cut by 3 bases and J by 6 bases, with 13 bases left in between. CDR3 coding DNA: TGCGCCAGCAGCTCAGCGCGAGGGGTCAATGAGCAGTTCTTC. This sequence encodes CASSSARGVNEQFF. Combining the CDR3 with reference TRBV5-1 and TRBJ2-1 gives the whole variable domain KAGVTQTPRYLIKTRGQQVTLSCSPISGHRSVSWYQQTPGQGLQFLFEYFSETQRNKGNFPGRFSGRQFSNSRSEMNVSTLELGDSALYLCASSSARGVNEQFFGPGTRLTVL.

There are a few counts of this clonotype. The chain couples TRBV5-1 to TRBJ1-2, with TRBD1 matching 10 bases. CDR3 length: 16 amino acids. CDR1 is SGHRS and CDR2 is YFSETQ in the germline V gene. Trimming took 4 bases from V and 6 from J; bases not matched to a gene: 12. CDR3 loop: CASSHYAGGTGDGYTF. CDR3 nucleotides: TGCGCCAGCAGCCACTACGCGGGAGGGACAGGGGATGGCTACACCTTC.

The chain uses TRBV9 and TRBJ1-2; a possible D gene is TRBD1 (6 bases). Germline V lookup: CDR1 SGDLS, CDR2 YYNGEE. Trimming took 4 bases from V and 8 from J, leaving 18 bases between them. This CDR3 region has 14 residues. The CDR3 spells CASSPPEGVLGYTF. The DNA of the CDR3 is TGTGCCAGCAGCCCACCGGAGGGGGTTTTAGGCTACACCTTC.

The rearrangement uses TRBV12-3 or TRBV12-4 and TRBJ2-1; TRBD2 agrees at 11 bases. The CDR3 covers 15 residues. After removal of 7 bases from V and 3 bases from J, the junction contained 5 bases not matched to a gene. The CDR3 coding sequence is TGTGCCAGCACCCGGGGACTAGCGGTCTACAATGAGCAGTTCTTC. As protein: CASTRGLAVYNEQFF.

Notes on this clonotype: One junction end disagrees with the germline gene, perhaps due to a read error. The chain couples TRBV4-2 to TRBJ1-1, with D unresolved. This CDR3 is built from 13 residues. Germline V gene lookup returns CDR1 LGHNA and CDR2 YNFKEQ. The CDR3, as DNA: TGTGCCAGCAAAAATTTGACGGTCCCTAAAGCGTTCTTT. Translated, it gives CASKNLTVPKAFF.

This clonotype was detected a few times. The chain carries TRBV6-6 and TRBJ1-1, with D hard to call. Per the germline V gene, CDR1 is MNHNY and CDR2 is SVGAGI (reference sequence). V lost 0 bases and J 7 bases, leaving 6 bases between the germline ends. This CDR3 contains 12 residues. Here the CDR3 reads CASSYSGGEAFF. The CDR3 nucleotides read TGTGCCAGCAGTTACTCGGGCGGTGAAGCTTTCTTT.

J is TRBJ2-1 and V is TRBV20-1; TRBD2 matches 8 bases. The CDR3 sequence is 18 residues long. Per germline, CDR1 DFQATT and CDR2 SNEGSKA (reference sequence). Trimming removed 1 base from V and 7 bases from J; junction bases left unmatched: 18. CDR3 sequence reads: CSARASLVPGGGPNEQFF. The CDR3 nucleotides are TGCAGTGCTAGAGCATCCCTCGTTCCTGGCGGGGGGCCTAATGAGCAGTTCTTC.

This clonotype was counted at least ten times. The V and J genes are TRBV5-1 and TRBJ1-1, with 10 bases that match TRBD1. The J segment lost 6 bases and the V segment lost 6 bases, leaving 20 bases of the junction unmatched. The CDR3 contains 18 residues. Germline V lookup: CDR1 SGHRS, CDR2 YFSETQ. The CDR3 protein is CASTLGSAGTGVRAEAFF. The DNA for the CDR3 is TGCGCCAGCACCTTAGGGTCCGCCGGGACAGGGGTACGCGCTGAAGCTTTCTTT.

J is TRBJ2-3 and V is TRBV14, with TRBD2 matching over 9 bases. CDR1 and CDR2 from the germline V gene are SGHDN and FVKESK. CDR3 length: 16 amino acids. The V gene end was trimmed by 3 bases and the J gene end by 8 bases; junction bases not matched to a gene: 12. CDR3 sequence: CASSHPVAGGPGTQYF. The DNA for the CDR3 is TGTGCCAGCAGCCATCCTGTGGCGGGAGGGCCTGGTACGCAGTATTTT.

The chain uses TRBV19 and TRBJ2-7; D gene uncertain. Per germline, CDR1 LNHDA and CDR2 SQIVND (reference sequence). The CDR3 length is 15 residues. V gave up 5 bases and J gave up 0 bases, with 14 bases separating them. The CDR3 loop reads CASSFTTDSSYEQYF. CDR3 nucleotides: TGTGCCAGTAGTTTTACGACGGATAGCTCCTACGAGCAGTACTTC.

This sequence joins TRBV9 and TRBJ2-3; D is unresolved. Looked up from germline, CDR1 is SGDLS and CDR2 is YYNGEE. The CDR3 extends over 14 amino acids. V lost 0 bases, J lost 5 bases, and 10 bases lay in between. CDR3 loop: CASSVDGAVDTQYF. Here the CDR3 DNA reads TGTGCCAGCAGCGTAGACGGAGCCGTAGATACGCAGTATTTT.

In its sample, this clonotype was seen a few times. The chain carries TRBV5-1 and TRBJ2-3; TRBD2 aligns across 8 bases. CDR1 is SGHRS and CDR2 is YFSETQ in the germline V gene. The CDR3 totals 15 residues. The junction had 8 bases not matched to a gene; V was cut back by 3 bases and J by 5 bases. CDR3 bases: TGCGCCAGCAGCTCCTACGGGGGGGCCTTAGATACGCAGTATTTT. It specifies CASSSYGGALDTQYF. The full variable domain, rest sourced from reference TRBV5-1 and TRBJ2-3, is KAGVTQTPRYLIKTRGQQVTLSCSPISGHRSVSWYQQTPGQGLQFLFEYFSETQRNKGNFPGRFSGRQFSNSRSEMNVSTLELGDSALYLCASSSYGGALDTQYFGPGTRLTVL.

In its sample, this clonotype was seen a few times. This sequence joins TRBV5-6 and TRBJ2-7; D is ambiguous. This CDR3 is 15 amino acids long. Germline V gene sequence: CDR1 SGHDT, CDR2 YYEEEE. The germline V and J ends were trimmed by 0 bases and 4 bases, with 14 bases remaining between them. CDR3 protein: CASSLVSEVRYEQYF. CDR3 coding DNA: TGTGCCAGCAGCTTGGTGAGCGAAGTAAGATACGAGCAGTACTTC. Full variable domain (remainder filled in from reference TRBV5-6 and TRBJ2-7): DAGVTQSPTHLIKTRGQQVTLRCSPKSGHDTVSWYQQALGQGPQFIFQYYEEEERQRGNFPDRFSGHQFPNYSSELNVNALLLGDSALYLCASSLVSEVRYEQYFGPGTRLTVT.

This clonotype was picked up a small number of times. The chain has TRBV7-3 and TRBJ2-1; D remains unclear. This CDR3 is 12 amino acids long. Trimming removed 4 bases from V and 11 bases from J, with 12 bases in between. Germline CDR1 is SGHTA and CDR2 is FQGTGA. The CDR3 nucleotides read TGTGCCAGCAGCTACCCCGGGTCTCAGCAGTTCTTC. It codes for CASSYPGSQQFF.